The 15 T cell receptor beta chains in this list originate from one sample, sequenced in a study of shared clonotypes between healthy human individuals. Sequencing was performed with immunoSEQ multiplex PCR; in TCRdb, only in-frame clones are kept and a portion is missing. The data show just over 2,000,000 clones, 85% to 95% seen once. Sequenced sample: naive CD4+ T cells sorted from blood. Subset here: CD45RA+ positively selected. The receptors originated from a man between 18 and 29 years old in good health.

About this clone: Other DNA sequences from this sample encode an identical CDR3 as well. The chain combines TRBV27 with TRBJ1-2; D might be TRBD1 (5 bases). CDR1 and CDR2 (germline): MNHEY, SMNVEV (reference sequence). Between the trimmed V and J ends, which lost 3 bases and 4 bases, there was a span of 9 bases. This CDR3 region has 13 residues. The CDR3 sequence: CASSFRGSYGYTF. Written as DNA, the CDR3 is TGTGCCAGCAGTTTCCGGGGCTCCTATGGCTACACCTTC.

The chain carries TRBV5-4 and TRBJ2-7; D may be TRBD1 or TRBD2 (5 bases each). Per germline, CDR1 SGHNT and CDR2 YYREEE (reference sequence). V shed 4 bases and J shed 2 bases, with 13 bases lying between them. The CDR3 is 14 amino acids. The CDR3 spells CASSPGTGPYEQYF. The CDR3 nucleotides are TGTGCCAGCAGCCCGGGGACGGGCCCCTACGAGCAGTACTTC.

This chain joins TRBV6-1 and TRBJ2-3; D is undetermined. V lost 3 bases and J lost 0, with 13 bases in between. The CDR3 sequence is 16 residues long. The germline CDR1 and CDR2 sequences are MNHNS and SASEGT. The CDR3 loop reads CASSDLRGSSTDTQYF. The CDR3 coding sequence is TGTGCCAGCAGTGACCTCAGAGGATCCAGCACAGATACGCAGTATTTT.

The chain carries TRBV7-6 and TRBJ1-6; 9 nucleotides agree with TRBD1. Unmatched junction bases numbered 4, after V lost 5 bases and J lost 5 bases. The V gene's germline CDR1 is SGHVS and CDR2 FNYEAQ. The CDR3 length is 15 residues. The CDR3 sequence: CASSLRTGDNSPLHF. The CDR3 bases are TGTGCCAGCAGCCTTCGGACAGGGGATAATTCACCCCTCCACTTT.

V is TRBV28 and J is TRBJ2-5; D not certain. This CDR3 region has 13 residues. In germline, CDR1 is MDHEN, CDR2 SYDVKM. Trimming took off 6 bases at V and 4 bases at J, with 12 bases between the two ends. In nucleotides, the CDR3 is TGTGCCAGCAGCTCGCCCCCCCGAGAGACCCAGTACTTC. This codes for CASSSPPRETQYF.

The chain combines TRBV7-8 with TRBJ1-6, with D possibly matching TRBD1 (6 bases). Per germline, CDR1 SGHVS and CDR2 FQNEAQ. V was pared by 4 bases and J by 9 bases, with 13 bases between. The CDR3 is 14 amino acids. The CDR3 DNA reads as TGTGCCAGCAGCTACCCCGGGGGCGCTTCACCCCTCCACTTT. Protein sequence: CASSYPGGASPLHF.

This CDR3 reads CASSLVRSSYNEQFF. The CDR3 DNA is TGTGCCAGCAGCTTGGTTCGTAGCTCCTACAATGAGCAGTTCTTC. The rearrangement joins TRBV5-4 to TRBJ2-1; no reliable D call. V dropped 0 bases and J dropped 0 bases, with 7 bases sitting between them. The CDR3 runs to 15 residues. Germline CDR1 SGHNT, CDR2 YYREEE (reference sequence). Using reference TRBV5-4 and TRBJ2-1 for the parts outside the CDR3, the full variable domain is ETGVTQSPTHLIKTRGQQVTLRCSSQSGHNTVSWYQQALGQGPQFIFQYYREEENGRGNFPPRFSGLQFPNYSSELNVNALELDDSALYLCASSLVRSSYNEQFFGPGTRLTVL.

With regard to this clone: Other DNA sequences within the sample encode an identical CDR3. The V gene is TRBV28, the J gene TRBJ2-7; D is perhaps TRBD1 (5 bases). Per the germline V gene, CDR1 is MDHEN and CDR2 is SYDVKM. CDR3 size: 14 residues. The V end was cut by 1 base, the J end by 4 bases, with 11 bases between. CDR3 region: CASSLFSGSYEQYF. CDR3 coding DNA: TGTGCCAGCAGTTTATTTTCAGGGTCGTACGAGCAGTACTTC.

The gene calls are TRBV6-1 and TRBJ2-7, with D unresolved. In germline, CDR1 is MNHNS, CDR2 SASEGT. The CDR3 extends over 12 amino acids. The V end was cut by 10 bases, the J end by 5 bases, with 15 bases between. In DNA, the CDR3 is TGTGCCACCGCCCGCCCAAAGGACGAGCAGTACTTC. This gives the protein CATARPKDEQYF.

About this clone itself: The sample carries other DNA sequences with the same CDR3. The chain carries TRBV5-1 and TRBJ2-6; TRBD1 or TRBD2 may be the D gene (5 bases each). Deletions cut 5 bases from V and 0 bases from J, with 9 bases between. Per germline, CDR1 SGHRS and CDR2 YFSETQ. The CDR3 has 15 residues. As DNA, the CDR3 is TGCGCCAGCAGTCGAGGGGACTCTGGGGCCAACGTCCTGACTTTC. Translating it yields CASSRGDSGANVLTF.

The CDR3 sequence is CASSLEGDRRNEKLFF. The CDR3 DNA is TGCGCCAGCAGCTTGGAAGGGGACAGACGTAATGAAAAACTGTTTTTT. The chain has TRBV5-1 and TRBJ1-4; 7 bases line up with TRBD1. The germline V gene has CDR1 SGHRS and CDR2 YFSETQ. Trimming at V came to 0 bases and at J to 4 bases, leaving 6 bases not matched to a gene. The CDR3 is 16 residues long.

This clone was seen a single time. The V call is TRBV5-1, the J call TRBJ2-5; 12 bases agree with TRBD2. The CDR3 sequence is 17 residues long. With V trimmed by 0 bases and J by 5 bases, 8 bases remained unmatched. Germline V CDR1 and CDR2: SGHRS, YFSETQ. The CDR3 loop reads CASSLGLSSGRAETQYF. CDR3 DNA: TGCGCCAGCAGCTTGGGCTTGTCTAGCGGGAGGGCCGAGACCCAGTACTTC.

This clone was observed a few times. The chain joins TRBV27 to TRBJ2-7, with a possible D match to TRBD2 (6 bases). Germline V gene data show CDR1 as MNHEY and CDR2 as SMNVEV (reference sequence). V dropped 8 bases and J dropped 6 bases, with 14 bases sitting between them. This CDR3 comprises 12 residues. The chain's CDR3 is CASEVRGGEQYF. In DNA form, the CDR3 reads TGTGCCAGCGAGGTGCGGGGAGGCGAGCAGTACTTC.

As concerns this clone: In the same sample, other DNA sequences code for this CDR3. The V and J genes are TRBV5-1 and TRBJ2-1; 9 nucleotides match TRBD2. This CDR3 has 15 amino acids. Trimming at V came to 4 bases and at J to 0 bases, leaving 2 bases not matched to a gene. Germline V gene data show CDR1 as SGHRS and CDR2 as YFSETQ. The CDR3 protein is CASSSGGSSYNEQFF. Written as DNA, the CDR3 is TGCGCCAGCAGCAGCGGGGGGAGCTCCTACAATGAGCAGTTCTTC.

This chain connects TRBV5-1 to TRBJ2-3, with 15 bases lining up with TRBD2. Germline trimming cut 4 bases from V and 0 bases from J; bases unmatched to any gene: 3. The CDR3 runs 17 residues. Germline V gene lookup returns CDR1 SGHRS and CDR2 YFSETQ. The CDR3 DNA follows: TGCGCCAGCAGCGGCGGGACTAGCGGGGGGAGCACAGATACGCAGTATTTT. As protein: CASSGGTSGGSTDTQYF.